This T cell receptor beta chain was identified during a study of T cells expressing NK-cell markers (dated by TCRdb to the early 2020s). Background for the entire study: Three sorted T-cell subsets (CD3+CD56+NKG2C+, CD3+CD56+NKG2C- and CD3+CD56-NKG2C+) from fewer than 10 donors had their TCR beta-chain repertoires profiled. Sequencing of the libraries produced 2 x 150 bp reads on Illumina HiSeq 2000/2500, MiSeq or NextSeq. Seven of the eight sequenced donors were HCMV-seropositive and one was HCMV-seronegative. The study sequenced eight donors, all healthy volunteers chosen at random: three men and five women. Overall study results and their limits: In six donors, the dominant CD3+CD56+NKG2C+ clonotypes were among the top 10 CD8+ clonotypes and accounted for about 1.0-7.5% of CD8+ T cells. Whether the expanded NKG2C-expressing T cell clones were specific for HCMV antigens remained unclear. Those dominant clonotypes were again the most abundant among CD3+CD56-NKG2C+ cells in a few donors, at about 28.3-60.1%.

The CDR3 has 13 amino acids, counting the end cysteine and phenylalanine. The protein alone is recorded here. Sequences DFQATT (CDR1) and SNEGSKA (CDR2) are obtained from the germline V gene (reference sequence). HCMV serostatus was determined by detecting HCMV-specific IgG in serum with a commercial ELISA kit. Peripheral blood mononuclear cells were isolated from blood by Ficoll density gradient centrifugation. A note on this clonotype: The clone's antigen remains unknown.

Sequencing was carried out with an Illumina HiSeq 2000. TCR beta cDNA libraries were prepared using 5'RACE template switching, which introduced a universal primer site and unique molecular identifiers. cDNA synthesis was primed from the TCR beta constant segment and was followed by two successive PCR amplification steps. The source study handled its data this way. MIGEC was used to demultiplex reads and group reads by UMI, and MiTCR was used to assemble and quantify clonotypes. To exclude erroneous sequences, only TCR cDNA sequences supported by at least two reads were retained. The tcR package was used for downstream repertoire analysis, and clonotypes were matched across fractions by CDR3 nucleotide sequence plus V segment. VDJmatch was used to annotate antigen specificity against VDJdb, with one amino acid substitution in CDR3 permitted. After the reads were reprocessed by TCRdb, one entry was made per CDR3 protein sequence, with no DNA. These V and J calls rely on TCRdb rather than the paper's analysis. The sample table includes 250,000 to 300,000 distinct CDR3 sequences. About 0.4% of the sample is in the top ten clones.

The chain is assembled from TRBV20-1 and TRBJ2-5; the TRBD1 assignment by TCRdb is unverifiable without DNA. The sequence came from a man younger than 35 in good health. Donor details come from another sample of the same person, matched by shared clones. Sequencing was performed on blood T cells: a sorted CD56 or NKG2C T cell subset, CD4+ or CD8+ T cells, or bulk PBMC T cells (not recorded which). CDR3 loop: CSGSGQGQETQYF.